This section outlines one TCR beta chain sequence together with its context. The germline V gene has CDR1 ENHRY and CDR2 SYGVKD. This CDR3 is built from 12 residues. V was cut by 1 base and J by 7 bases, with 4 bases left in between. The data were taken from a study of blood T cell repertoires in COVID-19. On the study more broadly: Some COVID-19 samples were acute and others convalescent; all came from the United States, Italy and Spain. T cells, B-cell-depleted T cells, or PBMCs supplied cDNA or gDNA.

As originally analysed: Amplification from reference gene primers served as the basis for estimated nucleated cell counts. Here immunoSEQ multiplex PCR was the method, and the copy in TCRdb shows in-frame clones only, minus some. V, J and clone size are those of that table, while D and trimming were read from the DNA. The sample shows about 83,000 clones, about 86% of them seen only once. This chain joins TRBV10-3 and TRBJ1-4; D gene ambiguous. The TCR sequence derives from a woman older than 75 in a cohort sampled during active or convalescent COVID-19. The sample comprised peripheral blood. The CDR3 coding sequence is TGTGCCATCAGTGAGTTCAGTGAAAAACTGTTTTTT. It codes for CAISEFSEKLFF.